Presented here are 10 T cell receptor beta chains from one specimen sequenced in a study of OX40 agonist ivuxolimab in advanced cancers. The method was immunoSEQ multiplex PCR; TCRdb's version includes in-frame clones alone and lacks a portion of them. The table lists some 100,000 clones, about nine tenths of them singletons. Source: CD4+ or CD8+ T cells sorted from blood, taken in a trial of the OX40 agonist ivuxolimab. These receptors all stem from an adult with an advanced solid tumor such as melanoma, head and neck, liver or kidney cancer.

This clone appeared once. This chain connects TRBV27 to TRBJ2-1, with a tentative D call TRBD2 (5 bases). CDR1 and CDR2 (germline): MNHEY, SMNVEV (reference sequence). This CDR3 region has 16 residues. Trimming cost V 3 bases and J 7 bases, with 19 bases left between them. The CDR3 reads CASSFWVSEKENEQFF. In DNA, the CDR3 is TGTGCCAGCAGTTTTTGGGTTAGCGAGAAGGAGAATGAGCAGTTCTTC.

This clone occurred a few times. The chain couples TRBV5-6 to TRBJ2-1, with TRBD2 matching over 15 bases. This CDR3 spans 16 amino acids. From germline, CDR1 is SGHDT and CDR2 YYEEEE. The J segment lost 7 bases and the V segment lost 4 bases, leaving 6 bases of the junction unmatched. The CDR3 nucleotides are TGTGCCAGCAGCCTGGGACTAGCGGGAGGTGGGAATGAGCAGTTCTTC. This sequence encodes CASSLGLAGGGNEQFF.

V gene TRBV28 combines with J gene TRBJ2-1, with D hard to call. V gave up 4 bases and J gave up 2 bases, with 12 bases separating them. CDR3 size: 15 residues. Germline CDR1 reads MDHEN; CDR2 reads SYDVKM. In DNA form, the CDR3 reads TGTGCCAGCAGTTCTAATAGCTTCACCTACAATGAGCAGTTCTTC. Protein: CASSSNSFTYNEQFF.

The sample holds a few counts of this clone. This chain connects TRBV21-1 to TRBJ2-3; whether TRBD2, the table's D call, matches the DNA was not checked. TRBV21-1 is described as a pseudogene. This CDR3 is 15 amino acids long. This CDR3 reads CASSNQEGITDTQYF. The CDR3 DNA follows: TGTGCCAGCAGCAACCAGGAGGGGATAACAGATACGCAGTATTTT.

This chain joins TRBV5-1 and TRBJ2-5; D is possibly TRBD1 or TRBD2 (5 bases each). The J call may be in error: the DNA end matches TRBJ2-7 better. This CDR3 comprises 13 residues. Germline V gene sequence: CDR1 SGHRS, CDR2 YFSETQ. The CDR3 nucleotides are TGCGCCAGCAGAAAAGACGGGGCCGGCGAGCAGTACTTC. Residues: CASRKDGAGEQYF.

By share, this clone counts as medium-sized. J is TRBJ1-2 and V is TRBV10-3, with no clear D. The V end lost 2 bases, the J end lost 8 bases, and 12 bases lay between the germline ends. This CDR3 has 13 amino acids. Germline values: CDR1 ENHRY, CDR2 SYGVKD. DNA of the CDR3: TGTGCCATCAGTGAGGGCAGGTTAAAGGGCTACACCTTC. This translates into CAISEGRLKGYTF.

The rearrangement joins TRBV5-1 to TRBJ1-4, with TRBD1 matching over 10 bases. The CDR3 totals 16 residues. Trimming cost V 4 bases and J 5 bases; bases outside gene matches: 8. From germline, CDR1 is SGHRS and CDR2 YFSETQ. The CDR3, as DNA: TGCGCCAGCAGCGCGACGACAGGGGGCTCAAATGAAAAACTGTTTTTT. Translating it yields CASSATTGGSNEKLFF.

J is TRBJ2-1 and V is TRBV5-1, with D possibly TRBD1 on 5 matching bases. This CDR3 is 13 amino acids long. The germline V gene encodes CDR1 SGHRS and CDR2 YFSETQ. The V end lost 3 bases, the J end lost 6 bases, and 10 bases lay between the germline ends. CDR3 nucleotide sequence: TGCGCCAGCAGCTCCACAGGACCCAATGAGCAGTTCTTC. It specifies CASSSTGPNEQFF.

V usage is TRBV7-8 and J usage is TRBJ2-5; D unclear. There are 14 residues in the CDR3. CDR1 SGHVS and CDR2 FQNEAQ come from the germline V gene. The V gene lost 4 bases and the J gene lost 1 base, with 10 bases spanning the gap. CDR3 sequence (DNA): TGTGCCAGCAGCTCGGCTGCGACCCAAGAGACCCAGTACTTC. Translating it yields CASSSAATQETQYF.

This chain links TRBV7-8 with TRBJ2-1, with D unresolved. Trimming removed 2 bases at V and 9 bases at J, with 5 bases between. This CDR3 is 11 amino acids long. Germline CDR1 reads SGHVS; CDR2 reads FQNEAQ. CDR3 loop: CASSLWIEQFF. In nucleotides, the CDR3 is TGTGCCAGCAGCTTATGGATTGAGCAGTTCTTC.